This T cell receptor (beta chain) came from a study of blood T cell repertoires in COVID-19. Turning to the study itself: Acute and convalescent COVID-19 samples came from the United States, Italy and Spain. PBMCs, B-cell-depleted T cells, or T cells provided the cDNA or gDNA that made up the material.

In the authors' methods: Reference gene primers were amplified, and this amplification served to estimate nucleated cell counts. Profiling relied on immunoSEQ multiplex PCR, and the TCRdb table lists in-frame clones only, not all of them. That table furnishes V, J and clone size, whereas the DNA furnished D and trimming. This table holds 55,000 to 65,000 clones, 91% found once. The CDR3 is 16 amino acids. Germline V gene sequence: CDR1 LGHNT, CDR2 FRNRAP. As to this clone: Germline and junction disagree at one end, which may indicate a read error.

This TCR came from a man aged 55 to 70 with acute or convalescent COVID-19. The sample was peripheral blood. V is TRBV12-5 and J is TRBJ2-2, with TRBD2 matching over 8 bases. The CDR3 here is CASGFRTSRNTGELFF. CDR3 bases: TGTGCTAGCGGTTTCCGGACTAGCAGGAACACCGGGGAGCTGTTTTTT. Using reference TRBV12-5 and TRBJ2-2 for the parts outside the CDR3, the full variable domain is DARVTQTPRHKVTEMGQEVTMRCQPILGHNTVFWYRQTMMQGLELLAYFRNRAPLDDSGMPKDRFSAEMPDATLATLKIQPSEPRDSAVYFCASGFRTSRNTGELFFGEGSRLTVL.